The sequence of this T cell receptor beta chain was determined in a study of shared clonotypes between healthy human individuals. Profiled with immunoSEQ multiplex PCR; TCRdb holds only in-frame clones, not every one. The sample yields millions of clones, about 95% seen once. Naive CD8 populations comprised CD45RO-negative cells positively selected for CCR7, excluding terminally differentiated effector memory CD45RA+ cells. Material for sequencing was naive CD8+ T cells sorted from blood. The clonotype was recovered from a man between 18 and 29 years old in good health.

The CDR3 nucleotides are TGTGCCAGCAGGAGGGACAGGGTTGGAGCTTTCTTT. It translates to CASRRDRVGAFF. This chain connects TRBV28 to TRBJ1-1; 9 bases fit TRBD1. The V segment lost 6 bases and the J segment 10 bases; nucleotides outside the gene matches: 6. There are 12 residues in the CDR3. Looked up from germline, CDR1 is MDHEN and CDR2 is SYDVKM. Full variable domain (remainder filled in from reference TRBV28 and TRBJ1-1): DVKVTQSSRYLVKRTGEKVFLECVQDMDHENMFWYRQDPGLGLRLIYFSYDVKMKEKGDIPEGYSVSREKKERFSLILESASTNQTSMYLCASRRDRVGAFFGQGTRLTVV.